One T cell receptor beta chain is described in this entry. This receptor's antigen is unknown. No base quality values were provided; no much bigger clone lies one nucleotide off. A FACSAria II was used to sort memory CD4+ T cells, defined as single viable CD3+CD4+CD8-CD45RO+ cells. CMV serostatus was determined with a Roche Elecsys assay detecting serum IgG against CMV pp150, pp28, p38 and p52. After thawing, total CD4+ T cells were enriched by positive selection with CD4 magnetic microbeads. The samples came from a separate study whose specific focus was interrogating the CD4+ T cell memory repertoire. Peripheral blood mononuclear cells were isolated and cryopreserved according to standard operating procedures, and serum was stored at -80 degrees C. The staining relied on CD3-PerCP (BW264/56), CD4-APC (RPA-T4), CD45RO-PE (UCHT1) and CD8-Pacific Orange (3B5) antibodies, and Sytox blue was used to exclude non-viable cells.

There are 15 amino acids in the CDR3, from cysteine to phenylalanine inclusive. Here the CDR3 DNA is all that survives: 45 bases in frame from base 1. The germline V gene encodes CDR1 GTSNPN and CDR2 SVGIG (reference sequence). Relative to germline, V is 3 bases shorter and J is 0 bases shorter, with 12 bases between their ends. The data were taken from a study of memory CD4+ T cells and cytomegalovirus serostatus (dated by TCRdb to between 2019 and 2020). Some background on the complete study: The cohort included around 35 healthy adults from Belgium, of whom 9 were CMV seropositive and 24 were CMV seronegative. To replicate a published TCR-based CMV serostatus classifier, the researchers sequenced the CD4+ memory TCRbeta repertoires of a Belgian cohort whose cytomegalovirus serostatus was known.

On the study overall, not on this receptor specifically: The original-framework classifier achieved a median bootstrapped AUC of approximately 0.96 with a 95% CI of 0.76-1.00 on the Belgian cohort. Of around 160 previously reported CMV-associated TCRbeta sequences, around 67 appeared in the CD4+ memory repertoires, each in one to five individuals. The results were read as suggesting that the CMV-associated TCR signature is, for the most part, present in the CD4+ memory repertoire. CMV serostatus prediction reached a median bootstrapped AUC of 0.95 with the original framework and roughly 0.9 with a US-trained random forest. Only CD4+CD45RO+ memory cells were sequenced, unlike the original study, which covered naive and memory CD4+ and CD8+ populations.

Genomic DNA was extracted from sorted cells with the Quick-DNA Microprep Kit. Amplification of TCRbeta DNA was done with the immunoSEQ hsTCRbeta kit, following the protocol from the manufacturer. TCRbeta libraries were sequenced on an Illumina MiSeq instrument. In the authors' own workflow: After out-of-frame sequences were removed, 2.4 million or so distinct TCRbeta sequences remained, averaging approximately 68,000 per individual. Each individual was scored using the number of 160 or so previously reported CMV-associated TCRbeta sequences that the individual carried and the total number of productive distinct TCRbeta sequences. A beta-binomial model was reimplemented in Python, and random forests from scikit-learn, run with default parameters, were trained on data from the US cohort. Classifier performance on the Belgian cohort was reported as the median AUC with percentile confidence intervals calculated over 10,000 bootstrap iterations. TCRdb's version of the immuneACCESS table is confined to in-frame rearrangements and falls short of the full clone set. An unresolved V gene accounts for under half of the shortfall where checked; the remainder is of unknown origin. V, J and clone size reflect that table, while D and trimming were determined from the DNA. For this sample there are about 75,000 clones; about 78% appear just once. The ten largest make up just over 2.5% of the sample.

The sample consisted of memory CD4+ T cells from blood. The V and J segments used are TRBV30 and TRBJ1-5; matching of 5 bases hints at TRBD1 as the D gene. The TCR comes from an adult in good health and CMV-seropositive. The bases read TGTGCCTGGAGAAGGGGATTGGGTAGCAATCAGCCCCAGCATTTT. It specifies CAWRRGLGSNQPQHF.